This TCR beta chain was profiled in a study of CD8 T cell repertoires and HIV-1 epitope variants. As for the study in general: Controls were a CMV, EBV and flu peptide pool, Ebola AY9 negative control, and no-peptide well.

On the immunoSEQ platform, TCR beta CDR3s were sequenced at survey depth. Assay: immunoSEQ multiplex PCR; the TCRdb copy retains only in-frame clones and omits some. Of fewer than 3,000 clones detected, roughly 69% appear once; the ten largest clones hold under 55%. V trimming: 1 base; J trimming: 3 bases; junction bases outside the gene matches: 5. Per germline, CDR1 SGHDN and CDR2 FVKESK. The CDR3 totals 16 residues. With regard to this clone: Antigen: not known.

The V and J genes are TRBV14 and TRBJ2-5; 10 bases line up with TRBD1. Sequencing was performed on cultured CD8+ T cells derived from PBMCs. The receptor was derived from a male donor with HIV. The DNA for the CDR3 is TGTGCCAGCAGCCAAGGCGCCGGGACAGGGGAAGAGACCCAGTACTTC. Protein product: CASSQGAGTGEETQYF.